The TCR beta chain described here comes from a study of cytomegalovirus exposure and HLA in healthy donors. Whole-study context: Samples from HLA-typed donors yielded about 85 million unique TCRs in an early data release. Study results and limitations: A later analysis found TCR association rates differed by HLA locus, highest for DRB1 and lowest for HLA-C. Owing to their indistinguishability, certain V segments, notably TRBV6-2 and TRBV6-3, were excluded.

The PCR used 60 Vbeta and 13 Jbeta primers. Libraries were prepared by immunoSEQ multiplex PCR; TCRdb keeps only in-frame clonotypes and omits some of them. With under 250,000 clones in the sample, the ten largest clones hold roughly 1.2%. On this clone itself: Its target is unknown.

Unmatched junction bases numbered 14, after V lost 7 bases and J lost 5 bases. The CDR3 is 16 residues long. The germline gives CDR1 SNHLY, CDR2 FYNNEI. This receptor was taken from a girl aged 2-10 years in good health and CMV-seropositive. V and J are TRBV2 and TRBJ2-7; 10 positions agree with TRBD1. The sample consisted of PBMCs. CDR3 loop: CASTRTPGQGFHEQYF. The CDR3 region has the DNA TGTGCCAGCACCAGAACGCCGGGACAGGGGTTCCACGAGCAGTACTTC. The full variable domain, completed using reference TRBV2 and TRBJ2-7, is EPEVTQTPSHQVTQMGQEVILRCVPISNHLYFYWYRQILGQKVEFLVSFYNNEISEKSEIFDDQFSVERPDGSNFTLKIRSTKLEDSAMYFCASTRTPGQGFHEQYFGPGTRLTVT.